These T cell receptor beta chains were read from a single sample in a study of T-cell reconstitution after alpha-beta-depleted transplantation in children. TCRdb reanalysed the PCR reads using MiXCR and keeps one entry per CDR3 protein. This table has around 300,000 distinct CDR3 sequences, around 10% appearing once. Sequencing was performed on peripheral blood, taken 180 days after TCRalphabeta/CD19-depleted stem cell transplant. These TCRs come from a male patient aged 2 to 10 who had a stem cell transplant for chronic granulomatous disease, so the T cells may come from the graft donor. CDR3s include the opening cysteine and the closing phenylalanine or tryptophan. The D gene is left open where the match is weak. Size values are once, few and many counts, or a class for expanded clones, and some rows have none.

TRBJ2-3,.,TRBV28,many,TGTGCCAGCAGGGTAGGCCCCTCGGAGTTTACGCAGTATTTT,CASRVGPSEFTQYF
TRBJ2-7,TRBD2,TRBV7-9,many,TGTGCCAGCAGCCCCAGACTAGCGGGAGAATTCGAGCAGTACTTC,CASSPRLAGEFEQYF
TRBJ2-7,.,TRBV28,many,TGTGCCAGCAGTTCGGGACTTTTTGTGCAGTACTTC,CASSSGLFVQYF
TRBJ2-3,TRBD2,TRBV7-9,many,TGTGCCAGCAGCGACCGACTAGCCAAAGTTGGAGATACGCAGTATTTT,CASSDRLAKVGDTQYF
TRBJ2-1,TRBD2,TRBV27,many,TGTGCCAGCAGTCCGCCGGGACTAGCGGGAAATGAGCAGTTCTTC,CASSPPGLAGNEQFF
TRBJ2-1,TRBD2,TRBV24-1,many,TGTGCCACCAGTGACACTGGGACTAGCGGGGGATACAATGAGCAGTTCTTC,CATSDTGTSGGYNEQFF
TRBJ2-5,TRBD2,TRBV5-6,many,TGTGCCAGCAGTCAGGGTGGCGGGGGGCCTCAAGAGACCCAGTACTTC,CASSQGGGGPQETQYF
TRBJ2-5,.,TRBV28,few,TGTGCCAGCAGTTCCCTCCCCGGGACCCAGTACTTC,CASSSLPGTQYF
TRBJ1-2,.,TRBV20-1,many,TGCAGTGGGGGGTCGGACGCTCCCAACTATGGCTACACCTTC,CSGGSDAPNYGYTF
TRBJ2-1,TRBD2,TRBV7-2,few,TGTGCCAGCAGCTCCTCGACTAGCGGGGCCCGCAATGAGCAGTTCTTC,CASSSSTSGARNEQFF
TRBJ2-3,.,TRBV28,few,TGTGCCAGCAGTTACTTGGGTGATACGCAGTATTTT,CASSYLGDTQYF
TRBJ2-1,.,TRBV20-1,many,TGCAGTGCTAGGGGCCCGGGCGTGCAGTTCTTC,CSARGPGVQFF
TRBJ1-2,TRBD1,TRBV7-3,few,TGTGCCAGCAGCTTACCCCCGACAGGGTTATATGGCTACACCTTC,CASSLPPTGLYGYTF
TRBJ1-1,.,TRBV5-1,many,TGCGCCAGCAGCCCCGGCCTACAGGCCAACACTGAAGCTTTCTTT,CASSPGLQANTEAFF
TRBJ1-1,.,TRBV20-1,many,TGCAGTGCTAGAGATCAGGGGAGGATCGCTGAAGCTTTCTTT,CSARDQGRIAEAFF
TRBJ2-3,TRBD2,TRBV6-1,many,TGTGCCAGCAGTGCGCGGACTAGCGGGAGCGGGAGCACAGATACGCAGTATTTT,CASSARTSGSGSTDTQYF
TRBJ2-7,.,TRBV4-3,many,TGCGCCAGCAGCCAGGGCCGGGGGATCCGCTACGAGCAGTACTTC,CASSQGRGIRYEQYF
TRBJ2-7,TRBD2,TRBV10-3,.,TGTGCCATCGCGGGAGGGCTTGAGCAGTACTTC,CAIAGGLEQYF
TRBJ2-1,.,TRBV5-6,.,TGTGCCAGCAGCTTCGGGCCCGGGGGCTGGCGGAGTTACAATGAGCAGTTCTTC,CASSFGPGGWRSYNEQFF
TRBJ1-3,.,TRBV5-1,few,TGCGCCAGCAGCCTCCCGCGCGACTCAGGAAACACCATATATTTT,CASSLPRDSGNTIYF
TRBJ2-1,TRBD1,TRBV20-1,many,TGCAGTGCTAGTGAACAGGGGGCGATCAATGAGCAGTTCTTC,CSASEQGAINEQFF
TRBJ2-3,TRBD2,TRBV28,many,TGTGCCAGCATCAAAACTAGCGGGACGCAGTATTTT,CASIKTSGTQYF
TRBJ2-7,.,TRBV9,few,TGTGCCAGCTCCGTAGCCGGGACAGGGGGGCCTAGACGGACTAGCGGGACCACCTACGAGCAGTACTTC,CASSVAGTGGPRRTSGTTYEQYF
TRBJ1-3,.,TRBV24-1,many,TGTGCCACCAGTAACGGGAACACCATATATTTT,CATSNGNTIYF
TRBJ2-1,.,TRBV7-2,many,TGTGCCAGCAGCTTAGCGAGGGGGCGGGGCTACAATGAGCAGTTCTTC,CASSLARGRGYNEQFF
TRBJ1-2,.,TRBV15,many,TGTGCCACCAGCAGAGATACGGATGATGGCTACACCTTC,CATSRDTDDGYTF
TRBJ2-7,.,TRBV3-1,many,TGTGCCAGCAGCCCTTTCGTCCAGGCCTCGAAAGGGGAGCAGTACTTC,CASSPFVQASKGEQYF
TRBJ2-3,.,TRBV18,many,TGTGCCAGCGGCAGGGGAGGGAAAATAGAAGATACGCAGTATTTT,CASGRGGKIEDTQYF
TRBJ1-1,TRBD1,TRBV5-6,many,TGTGCCAGCAGACCGGGACAGTTGAACACTGAAGCTTTCTTT,CASRPGQLNTEAFF
TRBJ1-2,TRBD1,TRBV6-5,.,TGTGCCAGCAGTTACTCCCCGGACAGGGGGCATGGCTACACCTTC,CASSYSPDRGHGYTF
TRBJ2-2,.,TRBV15,many,TGTGCCACCAGCAGAGTACCGGGACTTAGGAACACCGGGGAGCTGTTTTTT,CATSRVPGLRNTGELFF
TRBJ2-1,TRBD2,TRBV12-3/TRBV12-4,many,TGTGCCAGCACCCGGGGGGCTACACGGGAGGGCCTGCGCAATGAGCAGTTCTTC,CASTRGATREGLRNEQFF
TRBJ2-2,TRBD1,TRBV7-9,many,TGCGCCAGCGAGGGGACAGCGAACACCGGGGAGCTGTTTTTT,CASEGTANTGELFF
TRBJ2-5,.,TRBV20-1,many,TGCAGTGCCAACCAGGCCCAGACTAACCAAGAGACCCAGTACTTC,CSANQAQTNQETQYF
TRBJ2-1,.,TRBV29-1,many,TGCAGCGCCCTTTACCCTCCCAATGAGCAGTTCTTC,CSALYPPNEQFF
TRBJ2-1,.,TRBV21-1,many,TGTGCCAGCAGTAACAGGGATAGGACATACAATGAGCAGTTCTTC,CASSNRDRTYNEQFF
TRBJ2-3,.,TRBV5-4,many,TGTGCCAGCAGCTTGTGGGGCCGGGACCCCGGTGGTACGCAGTATTTT,CASSLWGRDPGGTQYF
TRBJ2-7,TRBD1,TRBV20-1,.,TGCAGTGCTAGACCCCCCACGGGGACAGGACGGTCCGAGCAGTCCTTC,CSARPPTGTGRSEQSF
TRBJ2-3,TRBD2,TRBV12-3/TRBV12-4,many,TGTGCCAGCAGTTTTGCTAGCGGGACAACAGATACGCAGTATTTT,CASSFASGTTDTQYF
TRBJ2-7,.,TRBV7-2,many,TGTGCCAGCAGCTTAGACGTCCGACTGCCCTACGAGCAGTACTTC,CASSLDVRLPYEQYF
TRBJ2-7,.,TRBV5-1,few,TGCGCCAGCAGCTTGGCCGGAGACAACTACGAGCAGTACTTC,CASSLAGDNYEQYF
TRBJ1-1,.,TRBV16,many,TGTGCCAGCAGCCATCGAGGGATGCTGAACACTGAAGCTTTCTTT,CASSHRGMLNTEAFF
TRBJ1-1,TRBD1,TRBV4-2,many,TGTGCCAGCAGCCAGGTAGATAAGCCAAGACAGGGTGGCACTGAAGCTTTCTTT,CASSQVDKPRQGGTEAFF
TRBJ2-3,.,TRBV20-1,many,TGCAGTGCTAGCCCAGCAGATACGCAGTATTTT,CSASPADTQYF
TRBJ2-3,.,TRBV18,many,TGTGCCAGCTCACCAGGGAGAGGGAGTATCGATACGCAGTATTTT,CASSPGRGSIDTQYF
TRBJ2-4,TRBD1,TRBV28,many,TGTGCCAGCAGTCGACGGGACAGGGACTTCTTCTTC,CASSRRDRDFFF
TRBJ1-6,TRBD1,TRBV5-1,many,TGCGCCAGCAGCCCCGGACAGGGCCCGAATTCACCCCTCCACTTT,CASSPGQGPNSPLHF
TRBJ1-1,.,TRBV12-3/TRBV12-4,many,TGTGCCAGCAGTTTAAGCAGGGTGGACACTGAAGCTTTCTTT,CASSLSRVDTEAFF
TRBJ1-1,TRBD1,TRBV12-3/TRBV12-4,many,TGTGCCAGCAGTCGGGACAGGGTGTACACTGAAGCTTTCTTT,CASSRDRVYTEAFF
TRBJ1-1,TRBD1,TRBV3-1,few,TGTGCCAGCAGCCAAGATCGGAACAGGGGGCTCCTCACTGAAGCTTTCTTT,CASSQDRNRGLLTEAFF
TRBJ2-3,.,TRBV27,many,TGTGCCAGCAGTTTGGTACGGGGCACAGATACGCAGTATTTT,CASSLVRGTDTQYF
TRBJ2-7,.,TRBV7-8,many,TGTGCCAGCAGCGCCCAGGTATCCTCCTACGAGCAGTACTTC,CASSAQVSSYEQYF
TRBJ1-1,.,TRBV19,many,TGTGCCAGTAGTATCCCGGGACGGATGAACACTGAAGCTTTCTTT,CASSIPGRMNTEAFF
TRBJ2-3,.,TRBV15,many,TGTGCCACCAGCAGTCTCAACACAGATACGCAGTATTTT,CATSSLNTDTQYF
TRBJ2-1,.,TRBV5-1,many,TGCGCCAGCAGCTTGGGTGGCGGGTATGGGGATTTCTACAATGAGCAGTTCTTC,CASSLGGGYGDFYNEQFF
TRBJ2-2,.,TRBV15,many,TGTGCCACCAGACGAAGAAACACCGGGGAGCTGTTTTTT,CATRRRNTGELFF
TRBJ2-1,.,TRBV5-1,many,TGCGCCAGCAGTCGCGGACCAATCGATGAGCAGTTCTTC,CASSRGPIDEQFF
TRBJ2-7,TRBD2,TRBV28,many,TGTGCCAGCAGTTTAGGGGGACTAGCGGGAAAAGGCTTCTTC,CASSLGGLAGKGFF